The 9 T cell receptor beta chains below were found in one sample sequenced in a study of shared clonotypes between healthy human individuals. TCRdb keeps only in-frame clones here, not all; method: immunoSEQ multiplex PCR. This sample has roughly 700,000 clones; about 74% occur once, and the top ten carry around 1.6%. Sequenced material: memory CD4+ T cells sorted from blood. Regarding subset: CD45RA-negative fraction. The source is a woman aged 25 to 39 in good health.

The chain links TRBV11-2 to TRBJ2-2; no definite D call. The CDR3 extends over 14 amino acids. Deletions cut 3 bases from V and 6 bases from J, with 11 bases between. Germline-derived CDR1 and CDR2 are SGHAT and FQNNGV. The DNA for the CDR3 is TGTGCCAGCAGCTTTGACGAGTTCGCCGGGGAGCTGTTTTTT. It yields the protein CASSFDEFAGELFF.

This clone has a handful of counts. The J gene is TRBJ2-1, the V gene TRBV6-1; 10 bases map to TRBD2. The CDR3 runs 12 residues. CDR1 and CDR2 from the germline V gene are MNHNS and SASEGT. Losses at the gene ends were 7 bases for V and 9 bases for J; bases not matched to a gene: 3. The CDR3 DNA reads as TGTGCCAGCACCCGGACTAGCGGTGAGCAGTTCTTC. As protein: CASTRTSGEQFF.

A remark on this clone: With a far larger clone one base away, a read error is the likely cause. The sample has other DNA sequences that encode this CDR3 too. The chain uses TRBV18 and TRBJ2-5; D remains ambiguous. CDR3 length: 12 residues. V dropped 3 bases and J dropped 1 base, with 3 bases sitting between them. Germline V gene sequence: CDR1 KGHSH, CDR2 LQKENI. The CDR3 sequence is CASSPSQETQYF. As DNA, the CDR3 is TGTGCCAGCTCACCCTCCCAAGAGACCCAGTACTTC.

V usage is TRBV2 and J usage is TRBJ1-1; a possible D gene is TRBD1 (6 bases). The CDR3 consists of 13 residues. CDR1 and CDR2 (germline): SNHLY, FYNNEI. Trimming cost V 4 bases and J 4 bases, with 10 bases left between them. The CDR3, as DNA: TGTGCCAGCAGTGCCGCGGGGGCCACTGAAGCTTTCTTT. It specifies CASSAAGATEAFF.

The V gene is TRBV18, the J gene TRBJ2-3; possible D gene TRBD1, 5 bases. Trimming shortened V by 0 bases and J by 5 bases, and 9 bases separated the two germline ends. CDR3 length: 14 amino acids. The germline V gene has CDR1 KGHSH and CDR2 LQKENI. This chain's CDR3 is CASSPPGDRDTQYF. Here the CDR3 DNA reads TGTGCCAGCTCACCACCAGGGGATAGAGATACGCAGTATTTT.

The gene calls are TRBV6-1 and TRBJ2-1; D is possibly TRBD2 (5 bases). CDR3 length equals 12 residues. The V and J ends lost 6 bases and 9 bases respectively, with 12 bases between them. Germline CDR1 MNHNS, CDR2 SASEGT. CDR3 DNA: TGTGCCAGCAGGAATAGACTACTTGAGCAGTTCTTC. Amino acids: CASRNRLLEQFF.

For the CDR3, the DNA is TGTGCCAGCAGTCGGGACCCCAGCAACGACCCGTTCTTC. The encoded protein is CASSRDPSNDPFF. This chain links TRBV6-5 with TRBJ2-1; D tentatively reads TRBD1 or TRBD2 (5 bases each). The germline CDR1 and CDR2 sequences are MNHEY and SVGAGI. Trimming removed 5 bases from V and 15 bases from J, with 20 bases in between. The CDR3 is 13 amino acids.

The chain is built from TRBV11-2 and TRBJ1-1; the match to TRBD1 covers 8 bases. The CDR3 is 14 amino acids. Per the germline V gene, CDR1 is SGHAT and CDR2 is FQNNGV. The V and J ends lost 5 bases and 5 bases, in that order; junction bases with no gene match: 7. The CDR3 DNA reads as TGTGCCAGCAGCCGGACAGGGAAGCAGACTGAAGCTTTCTTT. Its protein product is CASSRTGKQTEAFF. Full variable domain (remainder filled in from reference TRBV11-2 and TRBJ1-1): EAGVAQSPRYKIIEKRQSVAFWCNPISGHATLYWYQQILGQGPKLLIQFQNNGVVDDSQLPKDRFSAERLKGVDSTLKIQPAKLEDSAVYLCASSRTGKQTEAFFGQGTRLTVV.

About this clone itself: With only one base between it and a far larger clone, this is likely a read error. The chain carries TRBV29-1 and TRBJ1-2, with D uncertain. Deletions cut 1 base from V and 4 bases from J, with 7 bases between. CDR1 is SQVTM and CDR2 is ANQGSEA in the germline V gene. CDR3 length: 12 amino acids. The DNA of the CDR3 is TGCAGCGTTGAAGGCAGGCCCTATGGCTACACCTTC. Its protein product is CSVEGRPYGYTF.